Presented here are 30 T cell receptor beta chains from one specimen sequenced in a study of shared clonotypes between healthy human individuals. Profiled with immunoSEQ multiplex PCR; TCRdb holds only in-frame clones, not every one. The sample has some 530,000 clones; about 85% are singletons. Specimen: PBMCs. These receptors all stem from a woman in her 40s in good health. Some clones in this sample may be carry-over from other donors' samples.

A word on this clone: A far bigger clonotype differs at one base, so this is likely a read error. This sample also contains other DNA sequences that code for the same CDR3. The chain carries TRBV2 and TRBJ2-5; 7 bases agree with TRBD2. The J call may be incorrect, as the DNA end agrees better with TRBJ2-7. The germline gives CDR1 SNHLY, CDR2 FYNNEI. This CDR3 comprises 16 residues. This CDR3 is CASSVSSGMGSYEQYF. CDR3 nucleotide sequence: TGTGCCAGTAGTGTATCCAGCGGGATGGGGTCCTACGAGCAGTACTTC.

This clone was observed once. For the CDR3, the DNA is TGTGCCAGCAGCCAATCCCTAGCTTCGTACGAGCAGTACTTC. It codes for CASSQSLASYEQYF. This chain joins TRBV4-2 and TRBJ2-7; maybe TRBD2 (5 bases). Trimming pared 2 bases from V and 4 bases from J, leaving 12 bases between. The CDR3 is 14 residues long. Germline V CDR1 and CDR2: LGHNA, YNFKEQ.

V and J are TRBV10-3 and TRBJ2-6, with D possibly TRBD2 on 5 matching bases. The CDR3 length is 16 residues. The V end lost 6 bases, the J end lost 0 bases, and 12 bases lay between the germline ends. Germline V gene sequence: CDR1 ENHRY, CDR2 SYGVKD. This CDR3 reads CAISGSVNSGANVLTF. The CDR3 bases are TGTGCCATCAGCGGTAGCGTCAACTCTGGGGCCAACGTCCTGACTTTC.

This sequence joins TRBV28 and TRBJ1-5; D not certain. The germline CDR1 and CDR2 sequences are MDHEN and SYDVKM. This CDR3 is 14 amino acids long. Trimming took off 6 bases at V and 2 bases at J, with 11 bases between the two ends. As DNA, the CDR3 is TGTGCCAGCAGCCCCGTCGTGGGCAATCAGCCCCAGCATTTT. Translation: CASSPVVGNQPQHF.

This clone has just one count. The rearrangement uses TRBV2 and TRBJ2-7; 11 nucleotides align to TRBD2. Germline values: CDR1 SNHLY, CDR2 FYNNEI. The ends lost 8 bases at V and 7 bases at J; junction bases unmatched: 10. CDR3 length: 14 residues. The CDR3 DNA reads TGTGCCAGCCGACGACTAGCGGGACCCCGTGAGCAGTACTTC. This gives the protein CASRRLAGPREQYF.

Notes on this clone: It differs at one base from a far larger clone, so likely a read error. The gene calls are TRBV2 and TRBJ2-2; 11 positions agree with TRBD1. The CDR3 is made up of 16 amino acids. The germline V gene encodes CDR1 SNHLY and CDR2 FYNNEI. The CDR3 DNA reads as TGTTCCAGCAGTTGGACAGGGGGCGCAGGCACCGGGGAGCTGTTTTTT. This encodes CSSSWTGGAGTGELFF.

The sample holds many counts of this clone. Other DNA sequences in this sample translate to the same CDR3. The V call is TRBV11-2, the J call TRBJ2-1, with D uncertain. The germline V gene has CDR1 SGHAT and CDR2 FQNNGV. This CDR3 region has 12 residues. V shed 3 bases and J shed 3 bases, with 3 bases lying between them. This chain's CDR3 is CASSFSYNEQFF. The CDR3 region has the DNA TGTGCCAGCAGCTTCAGCTACAATGAGCAGTTCTTC.

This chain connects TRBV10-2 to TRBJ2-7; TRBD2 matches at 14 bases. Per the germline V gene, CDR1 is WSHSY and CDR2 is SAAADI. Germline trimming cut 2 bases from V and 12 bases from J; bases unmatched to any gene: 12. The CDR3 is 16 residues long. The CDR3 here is CASSEARTSGRPHPYF. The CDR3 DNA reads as TGCGCCAGCAGTGAGGCTCGGACTAGCGGGAGGCCCCACCCGTACTTC.

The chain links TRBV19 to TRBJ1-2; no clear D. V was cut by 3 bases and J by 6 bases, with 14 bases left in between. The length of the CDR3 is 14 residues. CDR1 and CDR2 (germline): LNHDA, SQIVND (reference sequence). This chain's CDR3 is CASSIGAPLNGYTF. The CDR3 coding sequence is TGTGCCAGTAGTATTGGCGCCCCCCTCAATGGCTACACCTTC.

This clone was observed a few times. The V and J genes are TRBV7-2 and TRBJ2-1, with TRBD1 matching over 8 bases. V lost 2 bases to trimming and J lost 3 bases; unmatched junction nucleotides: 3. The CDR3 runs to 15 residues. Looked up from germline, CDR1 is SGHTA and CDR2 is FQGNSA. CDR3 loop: CASSLTGGYYNEQFF. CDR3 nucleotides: TGTGCCAGCAGCTTAACAGGGGGTTACTACAATGAGCAGTTCTTC.

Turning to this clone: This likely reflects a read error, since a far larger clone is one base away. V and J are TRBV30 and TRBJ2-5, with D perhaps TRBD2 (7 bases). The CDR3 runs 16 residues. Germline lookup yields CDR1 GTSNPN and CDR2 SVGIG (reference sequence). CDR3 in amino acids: CAWSVGGVTGQGTQYF. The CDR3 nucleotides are TGTGCCTGGAGTGTAGGGGGGGTAACGGGGCAAGGGACCCAGTACTTC.

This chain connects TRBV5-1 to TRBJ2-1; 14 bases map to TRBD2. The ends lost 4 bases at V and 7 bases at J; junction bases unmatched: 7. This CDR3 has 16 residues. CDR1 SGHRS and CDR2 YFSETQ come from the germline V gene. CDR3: CASSEWGTSGSNEQFF. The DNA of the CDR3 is TGCGCCAGCAGCGAATGGGGGACTAGCGGGAGTAATGAGCAGTTCTTC.

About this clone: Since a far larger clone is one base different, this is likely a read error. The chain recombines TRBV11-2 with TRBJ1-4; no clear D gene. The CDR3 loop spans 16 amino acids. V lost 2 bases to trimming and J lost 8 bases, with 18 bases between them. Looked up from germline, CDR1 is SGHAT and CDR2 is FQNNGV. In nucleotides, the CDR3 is TGTGCCAGCAGCTTACCCCCGGGCCAGGCCGACGAAAAACTGTTTTTT. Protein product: CASSLPPGQADEKLFF.

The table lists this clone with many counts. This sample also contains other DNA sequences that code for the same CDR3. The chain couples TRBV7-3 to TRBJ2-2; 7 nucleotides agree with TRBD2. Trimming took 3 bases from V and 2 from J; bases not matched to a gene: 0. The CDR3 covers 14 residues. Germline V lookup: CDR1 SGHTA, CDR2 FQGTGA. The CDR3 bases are TGTGCCAGCAGCTTGGGACTAAACACCGGGGAGCTGTTTTTT. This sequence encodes CASSLGLNTGELFF.

CDR3 sequence reads: CASSFGGRYEQYF. For the CDR3, the DNA is TGTGCCAGCAGTTTTGGGGGGCGCTACGAGCAGTACTTC. The J gene is TRBJ2-7, the V gene TRBV6-5; D tentatively fits TRBD1 or TRBD2 (6 bases each). The CDR3 length is 13 residues. The germline V gene encodes CDR1 MNHEY and CDR2 SVGAGI. The ends were cut back, 4 bases at V and 3 bases at J, with 10 bases in the middle.

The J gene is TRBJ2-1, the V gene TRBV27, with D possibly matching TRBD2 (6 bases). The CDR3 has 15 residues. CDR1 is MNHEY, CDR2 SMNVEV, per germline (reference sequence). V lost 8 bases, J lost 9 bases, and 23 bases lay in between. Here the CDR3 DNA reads TGTGCCAGCGCCTTCACACTAGCAAGCCACGGTGAGCAGTTCTTC. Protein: CASAFTLASHGEQFF.

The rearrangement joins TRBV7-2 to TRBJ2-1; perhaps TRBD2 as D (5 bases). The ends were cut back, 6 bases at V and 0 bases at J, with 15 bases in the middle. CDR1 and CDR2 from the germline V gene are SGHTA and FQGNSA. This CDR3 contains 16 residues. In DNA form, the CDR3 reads TGTGCCAGCAGTCTAAGCGGTAGCACCTCCTACAATGAGCAGTTCTTC. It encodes CASSLSGSTSYNEQFF.

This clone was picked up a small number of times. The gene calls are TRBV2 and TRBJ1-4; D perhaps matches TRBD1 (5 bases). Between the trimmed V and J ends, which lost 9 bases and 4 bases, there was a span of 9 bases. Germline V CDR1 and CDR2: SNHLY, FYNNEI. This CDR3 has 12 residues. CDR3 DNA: TGTGCCAGTGTACAGGATAATGAAAAACTGTTTTTT. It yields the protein CASVQDNEKLFF.

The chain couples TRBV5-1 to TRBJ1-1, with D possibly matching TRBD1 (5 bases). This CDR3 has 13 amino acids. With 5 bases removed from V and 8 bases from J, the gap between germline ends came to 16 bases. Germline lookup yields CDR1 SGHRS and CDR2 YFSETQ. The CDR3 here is CASRSRGQDEAFF. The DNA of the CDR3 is TGCGCCAGCAGAAGTCGGGGCCAAGACGAAGCTTTCTTT.

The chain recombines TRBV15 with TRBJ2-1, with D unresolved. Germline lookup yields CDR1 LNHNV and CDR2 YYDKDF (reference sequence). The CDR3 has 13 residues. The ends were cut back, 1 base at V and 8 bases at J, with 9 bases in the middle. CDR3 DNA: TGTGCCACCAGCAGAGGGAGTTTCGATGAGCAGTTCTTC. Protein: CATSRGSFDEQFF. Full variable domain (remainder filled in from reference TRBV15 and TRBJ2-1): DAMVIQNPRYQVTQFGKPVTLSCSQTLNHNVMYWYQQKSSQAPKLLFHYYDKDFNNEADTPDNFQSRRPNTSFCFLDIRSPGLGDTAMYLCATSRGSFDEQFFGPGTRLTVL.

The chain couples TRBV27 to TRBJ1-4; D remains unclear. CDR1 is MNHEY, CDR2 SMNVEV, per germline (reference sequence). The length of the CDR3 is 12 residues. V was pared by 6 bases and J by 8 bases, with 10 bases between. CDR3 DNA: TGTGCCAGCAGCCGTCAAGGGGAAAAACTGTTTTTT. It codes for CASSRQGEKLFF.

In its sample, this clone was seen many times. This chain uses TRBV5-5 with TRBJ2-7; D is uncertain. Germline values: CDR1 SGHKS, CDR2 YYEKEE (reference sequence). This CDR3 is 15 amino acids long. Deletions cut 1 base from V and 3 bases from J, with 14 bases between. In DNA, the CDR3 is TGTGCCAGCAGCTTGTCACTGGTATTGGTCTACGAGCAGTACTTC. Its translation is CASSLSLVLVYEQYF.

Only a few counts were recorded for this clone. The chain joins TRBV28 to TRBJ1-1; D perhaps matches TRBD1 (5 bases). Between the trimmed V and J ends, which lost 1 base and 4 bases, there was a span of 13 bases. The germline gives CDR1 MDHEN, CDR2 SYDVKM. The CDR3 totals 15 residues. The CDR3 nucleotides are TGTGCCAGCAGTTTATCTGGGGGGGATCCCACTGAAGCTTTCTTT. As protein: CASSLSGGDPTEAFF.

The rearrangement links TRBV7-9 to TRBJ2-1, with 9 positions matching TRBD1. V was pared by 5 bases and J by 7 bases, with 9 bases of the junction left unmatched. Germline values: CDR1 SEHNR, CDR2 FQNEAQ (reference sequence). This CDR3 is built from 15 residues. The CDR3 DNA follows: TGTGCCAGCAGCCTCCTCGGGACAGGGCTGAATGAGCAGTTCTTC. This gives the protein CASSLLGTGLNEQFF.

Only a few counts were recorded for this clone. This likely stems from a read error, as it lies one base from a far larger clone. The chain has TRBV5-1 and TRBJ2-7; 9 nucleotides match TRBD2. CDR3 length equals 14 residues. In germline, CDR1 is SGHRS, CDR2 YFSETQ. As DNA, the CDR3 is TGCGCCAGCAATAGCGGGAGTATCTCCCACGAGCAGTACTTC. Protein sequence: CASNSGSISHEQYF. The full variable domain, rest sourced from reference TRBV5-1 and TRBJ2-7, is KAGVTQTPRYLIKTRGQQVTLSCSPISGHRSVSWYQQTPGQGLQFLFEYFSETQRNKGNFPGRFSGRQFSNSRSEMNVSTLELGDSALYLCASNSGSISHEQYFGPGTRLTVT.

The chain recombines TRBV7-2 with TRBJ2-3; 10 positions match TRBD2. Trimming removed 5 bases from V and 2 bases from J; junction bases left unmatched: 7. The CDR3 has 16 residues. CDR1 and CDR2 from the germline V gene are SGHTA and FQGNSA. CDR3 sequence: CASSGWGLANTDTQYF. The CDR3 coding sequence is TGTGCCAGCAGCGGATGGGGACTAGCGAACACAGATACGCAGTATTTT. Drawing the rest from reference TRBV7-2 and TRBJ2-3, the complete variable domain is GAGVSQSPSNKVTEKGKDVELRCDPISGHTALYWYRQSLGQGLEFLIYFQGNSAPDKSGLPSDRFSAERTGGSVSTLTIQRTQQEDSAVYLCASSGWGLANTDTQYFGPGTRLTVL.

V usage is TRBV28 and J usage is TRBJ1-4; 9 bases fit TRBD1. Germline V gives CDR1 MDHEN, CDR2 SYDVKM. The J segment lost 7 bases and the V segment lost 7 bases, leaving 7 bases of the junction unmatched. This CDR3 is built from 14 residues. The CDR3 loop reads CASNTGGRSEKLFF. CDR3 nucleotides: TGTGCCAGCAATACAGGGGGCAGGAGTGAAAAACTGTTTTTT.

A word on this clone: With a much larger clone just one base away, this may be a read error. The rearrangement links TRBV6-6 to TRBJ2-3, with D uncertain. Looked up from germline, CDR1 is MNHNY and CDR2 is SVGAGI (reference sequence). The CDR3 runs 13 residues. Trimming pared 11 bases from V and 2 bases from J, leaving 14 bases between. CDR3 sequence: CAPQGGPTDTQYF. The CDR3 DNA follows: TGTGCCCCTCAAGGCGGACCCACAGATACGCAGTATTTT.

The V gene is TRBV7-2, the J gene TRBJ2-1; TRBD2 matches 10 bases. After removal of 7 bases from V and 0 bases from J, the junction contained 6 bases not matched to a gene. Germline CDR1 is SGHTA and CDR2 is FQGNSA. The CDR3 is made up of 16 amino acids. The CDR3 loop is CASIRTSGSSYNEQFF. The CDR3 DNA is TGTGCCAGCATCCGGACTAGCGGTAGCTCCTACAATGAGCAGTTCTTC.

The CDR3 region is CASSLRQGENYEQYF. The CDR3 DNA is TGCGCCAGCAGCCTGAGACAGGGGGAGAACTACGAGCAGTACTTC. This rearrangement joins TRBV4-1 to TRBJ2-7, with 9 bases that match TRBD1. CDR1 MGHRA and CDR2 YSYEKL come from the germline V gene. The CDR3 totals 15 residues. With 4 bases clipped from V and 3 bases from J, the junction kept 7 bases outside the gene matches.